The 16 T cell receptor beta chains below come from one sample, sequenced in a study of cytomegalovirus exposure and HLA in healthy donors. This PCR relied on a set of 60 Vbeta primers and 13 Jbeta primers. Sequenced by immunoSEQ multiplex PCR; TCRdb stores in-frame clones only, minus some. The table lists about 200,000 clones, roughly 87% of them singletons. The sequenced sample consisted of PBMCs. The receptors stem from a boy younger than 10 in good health and CMV-seronegative.

V usage is TRBV5-6 and J usage is TRBJ2-1; the D gene is possibly TRBD1 (5 bases). Trimming removed 0 bases from V and 14 bases from J, with 15 bases in between. This CDR3 has 13 residues. Germline CDR1 SGHDT, CDR2 YYEEEE. This chain's CDR3 is CASSLARAGPEFF. CDR3 DNA sequence: TGTGCCAGCAGCTTGGCCCGGGCAGGGCCGGAGTTCTTC.

J is TRBJ2-1 and V is TRBV7-8, with D maybe TRBD2 (6 bases). The CDR3 runs 14 residues. Germline V CDR1 and CDR2: SGHVS, FQNEAQ. Trimming removed 5 bases at V and 5 bases at J, with 13 bases between. Here the CDR3 DNA reads TGTGCCAGCAGCGCGGGACCTGACCACAATGAGCAGTTCTTC. It is translated as CASSAGPDHNEQFF.

The J gene is TRBJ2-1, the V gene TRBV10-3, with D perhaps TRBD2 (5 bases). Germline V CDR1 and CDR2: ENHRY, SYGVKD. The ends were cut back, 0 bases at V and 0 bases at J, with 24 bases in the middle. This CDR3 contains 21 residues. CDR3 sequence reads: CAISESNLALNSRSSYNEQFF. Here the CDR3 DNA reads TGTGCCATCAGTGAGTCGAACCTAGCTCTAAACTCTAGAAGCTCCTACAATGAGCAGTTCTTC.

This chain uses TRBV10-2 with TRBJ1-2, with a tentative D call TRBD1 (6 bases). This CDR3 is built from 12 residues. V gave up 6 bases and J gave up 8 bases, with 13 bases separating them. Germline V gives CDR1 WSHSY, CDR2 SAAADI. CDR3 DNA: TGCGCCAGCAGGGGCAGGGGTGACGGCTACACCTTC. Its protein is CASRGRGDGYTF.

V usage is TRBV30 and J usage is TRBJ2-7; possible D gene TRBD1, 5 bases. The germline gives CDR1 GTSNPN, CDR2 SVGIG (reference sequence). Trimming cost V 3 bases and J 3 bases, with 21 bases left between them. The CDR3 is 16 amino acids. The CDR3 sequence is CAWSPPRQFPIYEQYF. The CDR3 DNA reads as TGTGCCTGGAGCCCCCCAAGACAGTTCCCGATCTACGAGCAGTACTTC.

V gene TRBV5-1 combines with J gene TRBJ2-7, with D uncertain. In germline, CDR1 is SGHRS, CDR2 YFSETQ. V gave up 4 bases and J gave up 1 base, with 15 bases separating them. The CDR3 contains 15 residues. In DNA, the CDR3 is TGCGCCAGCAGCCCCGCCGGTGGGCCTTCCTACGAGCAGTACTTC. Amino acid sequence: CASSPAGGPSYEQYF.

This sequence joins TRBV10-1 and TRBJ1-4, with D perhaps matching TRBD1 (5 bases). There are 15 residues in the CDR3. Trimming shortened V by 0 bases and J by 10 bases, and 15 bases separated the two germline ends. Germline loops: CDR1 WNHNN, CDR2 SYGVQD (reference sequence). The CDR3 bases are TGCGCCAGCAGTGAGTCGACGTCGACGGGGGGAAAACTGTTTTTT. Protein: CASSESTSTGGKLFF.

The chain combines TRBV10-3 with TRBJ2-3; 16 bases are a match to TRBD2. This CDR3 contains 16 residues. V lost 6 bases, J lost 4 bases, and 4 bases stayed unmatched. Germline-derived CDR1 and CDR2 are ENHRY and SYGVKD. In nucleotides, the CDR3 is TGTGCCATCAGACCGGGACTAGCGGGAGGGCCAGATACGCAGTATTTT. Protein: CAIRPGLAGGPDTQYF.

This clone was found a few times. The CDR3 DNA follows: TGTGCCAGCAGCGATCGTGGGGACAGGGAAGGTTGGAGTGAAAAACTGTTTTTT. Translation: CASSDRGDREGWSEKLFF. The gene calls are TRBV21-1 and TRBJ1-4; whether TRBD1, the table's D call, matches the DNA was not checked. TRBV21-1 is tagged as a pseudogene. The CDR3 runs to 18 residues.

This chain connects TRBV7-9 to TRBJ2-5, with 9 bases fitting TRBD2. Gene TRBJ2-7 matches the end of the DNA better, so the J call may be wrong. This CDR3 contains 19 residues. In germline, CDR1 is SEHNR, CDR2 FQNEAQ (reference sequence). This CDR3 reads CASSSGGGGTSKITYEQYF. The CDR3 DNA follows: TGTGCCAGCAGCTCCGGTGGAGGGGGGACTAGCAAAATAACCTACGAGCAGTACTTC.

CDR3 residues: CASSLETAGGGGANVLTF. The CDR3 DNA sequence: TGTGCCAGCAGCTTAGAAACAGCTGGAGGAGGTGGGGCCAACGTCCTGACTTTC. The chain joins TRBV11-1 to TRBJ2-6; D possibly corresponds to TRBD2 (5 bases). Deletions cut 1 base from V and 3 bases from J, with 16 bases between. The CDR3 totals 18 residues. CDR1 and CDR2 (germline): SGHAT, FQDESV (reference sequence).

For this clone: The junction shows a germline mismatch at one end, possibly a read error. This rearrangement joins TRBV28 to TRBJ2-2, with D possibly being TRBD2 (6 bases). This CDR3 is 17 amino acids long. Germline assignment: CDR1 MDHEN and CDR2 SYDVKM. The CDR3 coding sequence is TGTGCCAGCACGACCTTACTAGCCCGTGGCTATCCCGGGGAGCTGCTTTTT. Protein: CASTTLLARGYPGELLF.

The J gene is TRBJ2-1, the V gene TRBV5-1; D is perhaps TRBD2 (6 bases). Trimming removed 4 bases from V and 1 base from J, with 18 bases in between. The CDR3 spans 17 residues. Germline-derived CDR1 and CDR2 are SGHRS and YFSETQ. CDR3 DNA: TGCGCCAGCAGCGCGGGACCCCAGGGCTTGTCCTACAATGAGCAGTTCTTC. It encodes CASSAGPQGLSYNEQFF.

This sequence joins TRBV5-1 and TRBJ2-7; 10 bases align to TRBD1. V lost 7 bases, J lost 0 bases, and 4 bases stayed unmatched. This CDR3 comprises 14 residues. Germline values: CDR1 SGHRS, CDR2 YFSETQ. Written as DNA, the CDR3 is TGCGCCAGCCACAGGACAGGGGGCTCCTACGAGCAGTACTTC. Translated, it gives CASHRTGGSYEQYF.

The V call is TRBV11-2, the J call TRBJ1-5; D not resolved. V gave up 5 bases and J gave up 0 bases, with 8 bases separating them. The length of the CDR3 is 14 residues. Germline CDR1 and CDR2: SGHAT and FQNNGV. Here the CDR3 reads CASSRDNSNQPQHF. In DNA, the CDR3 is TGTGCCAGCAGCCGCGATAATAGCAATCAGCCCCAGCATTTT.

The CDR3 is CASGASTGSAFSPLHF. In DNA, the CDR3 is TGTGCCAGCGGGGCATCGACAGGTTCCGCCTTTTCACCCCTCCACTTT. The genes are TRBV28 and TRBJ1-6, with D tentatively TRBD1 (6 bases). This CDR3 is 16 amino acids long. Trimming stripped 8 bases from V and 9 bases from J, with 23 bases between. Germline CDR1 reads MDHEN; CDR2 reads SYDVKM.